One T cell receptor beta chain is described in this entry. As yet, its antigen is unknown. The sample is drawn from a study of shared clonotypes between healthy human individuals. All donors qualified as healthy HIV-negative adults and had experienced no recent acute infections or vaccinations. The method was immunoSEQ multiplex PCR; TCRdb's version includes in-frame clones alone and lacks a portion of them. Found here are approximately 710,000 clones, roughly 88% of them singletons; the top ten hold approximately 35%. Germline V gene sequence: CDR1 MNHEY, CDR2 SMNVEV (reference sequence). Trimming took 0 bases from V and 4 from J, leaving 16 bases between them. The CDR3 consists of 17 residues. Broader study findings: Collection of samples was limited to blood; tissue repertoires likely differ.

This sequence was found in a man aged 18 to 35 in good health. Some clones in this sample may be carry-over from other donors' samples. The sequenced sample consisted of memory CD8+ T cells from PBMCs. Subset described: CD45RO+ cells pooled with CCR7-negative TemRA cells. This sequence joins TRBV27 and TRBJ1-5; D is unclear. CDR3 coding DNA: TGTGCCAGCAGTTTATCTTACCCCCTTGAAACGAATCAGCCCCAGCATTTT. It is translated as CASSLSYPLETNQPQHF.